This T cell receptor beta chain was sequenced in a study of blood T cell repertoires in COVID-19 (dated by TCRdb to 2018 to 2021). Regarding the complete study: The collaborator samples originated in the United States, Italy and Spain and spanned the acute and convalescent phases of COVID-19. The material from the prospective study consisted of cDNA or gDNA derived from T cells, B-cell-depleted T cells, or PBMCs. Subjects who had been exposed to COVID-19, were actively infected with it, or had recovered from it provided the deeply sampled blood TCRbeta repertoires that made up the dataset. The repertoires were released in a freely available public database intended as a resource for research on the immune response to SARS-CoV-2. The samples were drawn from two sources: the first 160 participants of the ongoing ImmuneRACE study, and 1,200 or so subjects contributed by 6 global collaborators. The sample metadata nearly always contained a de-identified subject ID, COVID-19 status, age in years and sex. HLA class I and class II types, where available, came from metadata supplied by the sample provider rather than from assay-based typing. General findings and caveats noted by the study authors: How much clinical and demographic metadata was included differed by source and by participant, and the metadata was provided uncurated.

As regards this clone: No cognate antigen has been identified for it. The record has no base qualities; no much larger clone is one base away.

Whole blood was collected in K2EDTA tubes by collaborating institutions according to the institutions' own protocols. For TCRbeta analysis, collaborators shipped samples in one of three forms: frozen whole blood, isolated PBMCs, or DNA extracted from either of those sample types. TCRbeta CDR3 regions were amplified from genomic DNA by means of the immunoSEQ Assay, a bias-controlled multiplex PCR. Regarding the original processing steps: The number of nucleated cells in each sample was estimated by amplification of reference gene primers within the assay. To quantify the absolute abundance of each unique TCRbeta CDR3 rearrangement, sequence reads were collapsed and filtered. Productive Simpson clonality was computed per sample as the square root of Simpson's diversity index over productive rearrangements. In its TCRdb copy, this immuneACCESS table keeps in-frame sequences only and misses some clones. Where compared with another copy, unresolved V genes explain less than half of these, and the others have no known cause. Clone size and V and J calls were adopted from that table, with D and trimming inferred from the DNA. Recorded for this sample are approximately 40,000 clones; 85% of them occurred a single time. Of the sample, roughly 45% falls within the top ten clones.

CDR1 and CDR2 are drawn from the germline V gene: SGHRS, YFSETQ. The CDR3 runs 15 residues from the cysteine to the phenylalanine. Of all the DNA, just the CDR3 is kept, 45 bases in frame from base 1. Trimming takes 4 bases from V and 2 bases from J, and the germline ends sit 14 bases apart. The rearrangement combines TRBV5-1 with TRBJ2-3; TRBD2 is a weak D gene call, 6 bases matching. The sample consisted of peripheral blood. This receptor was obtained from a man between 60 and 70 years old with active or convalescent COVID-19. The CDR3 protein is CASSPGTSPTDTQYF. The nucleotide sequence reads as follows: TGCGCCAGCAGCCCAGGGACTTCTCCCACAGATACGCAGTATTTT. Full variable domain (CDR3 extended with the reference TRBV5-1 and TRBJ2-3 proteins): KAGVTQTPRYLIKTRGQQVTLSCSPISGHRSVSWYQQTPGQGLQFLFEYFSETQRNKGNFPGRFSGRQFSNSRSEMNVSTLELGDSALYLCASSPGTSPTDTQYFGPGTRLTVL.